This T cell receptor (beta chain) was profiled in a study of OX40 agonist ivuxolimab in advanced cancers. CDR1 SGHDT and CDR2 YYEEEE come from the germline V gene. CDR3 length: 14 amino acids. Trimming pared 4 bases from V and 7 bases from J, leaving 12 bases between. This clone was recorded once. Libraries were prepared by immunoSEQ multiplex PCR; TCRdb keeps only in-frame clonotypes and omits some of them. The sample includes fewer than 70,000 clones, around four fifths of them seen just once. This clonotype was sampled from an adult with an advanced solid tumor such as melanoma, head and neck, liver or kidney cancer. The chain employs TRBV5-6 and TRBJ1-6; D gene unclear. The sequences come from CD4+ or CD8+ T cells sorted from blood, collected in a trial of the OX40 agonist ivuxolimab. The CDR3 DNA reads TGTGCCAGCAGCCCCGGACTTGAGAATTCACCCCTCCACTTT. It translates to CASSPGLENSPLHF.